The 3 T cell receptor beta chains below were found in one sample sequenced in a study of CD8 T cells in Susac syndrome. Random hexamers were used to reverse transcribe an amount of about 0.45 to 1 ug RNA. One entry per CDR3 protein results from TCRdb running MiXCR on the immunoSEQ multiplex PCR reads. The table has 130,000 or so distinct CDR3 sequences, around 94% seen once. Sequenced input: CD4+ T cells from PBMCs. Receptors were obtained from a human donor in good health.

This chain joins TRBV6-1 and TRBJ2-3; possibly TRBD2 for D (5 bases). Looked up from germline, CDR1 is MNHNS and CDR2 is SASEGT. This CDR3 spans 15 amino acids. The germline V and J ends were trimmed by 6 bases and 1 base, with 14 bases remaining between them. DNA of the CDR3: TGTGCCAGCAGGAAACTAGTTATCGGCACAGATACGCAGTATTTT. This sequence encodes CASRKLVIGTDTQYF.

This chain joins TRBV6-2 or TRBV6-3 and TRBJ2-7; tentative D call: TRBD1 (6 bases). The germline gives CDR1 MNHEY, CDR2 SVGEGT. The CDR3 loop spans 12 amino acids. V lost 7 bases to trimming and J lost 2 bases, with 9 bases between them. CDR3 DNA: TGTGCCAGCAAAGGGGGACCCTACGAGCAGTACTTC. Encoded protein: CASKGGPYEQYF.

The J gene is TRBJ1-5, the V gene TRBV3-1; 7 bases match TRBD1. The V gene end was trimmed by 1 base and the J gene end by 4 bases; junction bases not matched to a gene: 4. The germline gives CDR1 LGHDT, CDR2 YNNKEL (reference sequence). The CDR3 extends over 15 amino acids. As DNA, the CDR3 is TGTGCCAGCAGCCAAGCCAGGGGGGATAATCAGCCCCAGCATTTT. Protein sequence: CASSQARGDNQPQHF. The full variable domain, its missing parts supplied by reference TRBV3-1 and TRBJ1-5, is DTAVSQTPKYLVTQMGNDKSIKCEQNLGHDTMYWYKQDSKKFLKIMFSYNNKELIINETVPNRFSPKSPDKAHLNLHINSLELGDSAVYFCASSQARGDNQPQHFGDGTRLSIL.